This TCR beta chain originates from a study of naive and memory T cell subsets. Study-level points and caveats: Clonotypes are single alpha or beta chains, not paired receptors. In CD4 and CD8 cells, diversity dropped from naive through EMRA. In naive cells, over 90% of TCR sequences were seen only once.

Cells stained for CD3, CD4, CD8, CD45RA and CD27 were sorted into four subsets. A word on this clonotype: Its antigen remains unknown.

The beta constant-region primer was an equimolar mix of two oligonucleotides covering TRBC1 and TRBC2. TCRdb redid the calling of the UMI-ligation and nested PCR reads with MiXCR, one entry per CDR3 protein. The sample shows 65,000 to 85,000 distinct CDR3 sequences, over 10% of them seen only once. The CDR3 has 14 residues. The junction had 5 bases not matched to a gene; V was cut back by 4 bases and J by 2 bases. The sequenced sample consisted of central memory CD4+ T cells from blood. The rearrangement joins TRBV12-3 or TRBV12-4 to TRBJ2-7, with 7 bases matching TRBD1. This sequence originates from a human donor in good health. In nucleotides, the CDR3 is TGTGCCAGCAGTTCCGACAGGGAAACCTACGAGCAGTACTTC. As protein: CASSSDRETYEQYF.